Each of the 30 T cell receptor beta chains below was sequenced from the same sample in a study of T cell clusters in autoimmune cytopenias. One tube held mixed TRB-A and TRB-B primer pools for touch-down PCR. With the multiplex PCR reads reprocessed, TCRdb shows one record per CDR3 protein and no DNA. The ten top clones account for roughly 14%, within a sample of around 4,400 distinct CDR3 sequences. TRB amplification used approximately 250 ng of peripheral blood genomic DNA. The sequencing input was peripheral blood. The receptors were gathered from a human donor with an autoimmune cytopenia or autoimmune hepatitis (not recorded which).

The chain recombines TRBV7-2 with TRBJ1-5. The length of the CDR3 is 12 residues. Germline V gene sequence: CDR1 SGHTA, CDR2 FQGNSA. The chain's CDR3 is CASSLIGQPQHF.

The chain joins TRBV29-1 to TRBJ2-2. The germline V gene has CDR1 SQVTM and CDR2 ANQGSEA. The CDR3 loop spans 15 amino acids. CDR3 region: CSVELRLVTTGELFF.

This clonotype is deemed large (0.1 to 1%) by its frequency. The rearrangement joins TRBV29-1 to TRBJ2-1; no DNA is available, so the TRBD2 call from TCRdb remains unchecked. CDR3 length: 17 amino acids. CDR1 and CDR2 (germline): SQVTM, ANQGSEA. CDR3: CSVDGSKREGSYNEQFF.

This clonotype is called medium-sized (0.01 to 0.1%) based on its frequency. This chain links TRBV19 with TRBJ1-1; without DNA, the TCRdb call of TRBD1 cannot be checked. Germline lookup yields CDR1 LNHDA and CDR2 SQIVND (reference sequence). The CDR3 consists of 15 residues. The CDR3 loop reads CASSWRNRAVTEAFF.

This clonotype counts as medium-sized by frequency. V and J are TRBV5-5 and TRBJ2-7. This CDR3 region has 14 residues. From germline, CDR1 is SGHKS and CDR2 YYEKEE (reference sequence). Here the CDR3 reads CASSWGTAASEQYF. Full variable domain (rest looked up from reference TRBV5-5 and TRBJ2-7): DAGVTQSPTHLIKTRGQQVTLRCSPISGHKSVSWYQQVLGQGPQFIFQYYEKEERGRGNFPDRFSARQFPNYSSELNVNALLLGDSALYLCASSWGTAASEQYFGPGTRLTVT.

In terms of frequency, this clonotype is medium-sized (0.01 to 0.1%). The V and J genes are TRBV5-4 and TRBJ2-7. Germline values: CDR1 SGHNT, CDR2 YYREEE (reference sequence). The CDR3 covers 14 residues. CDR3 in amino acids: CASSLGGDSYEQYF.

V gene TRBV6-6 combines with J gene TRBJ2-7; TCRdb's D gene call, TRBD2, goes unchecked for lack of DNA. In germline, CDR1 is MNHNY, CDR2 SVGAGI (reference sequence). This CDR3 region has 17 residues. The CDR3 is CASSFRGTSGMNNEQYF.

By frequency, this clonotype is medium-sized. V usage is TRBV5-1 and J usage is TRBJ2-6. The germline V gene encodes CDR1 SGHRS and CDR2 YFSETQ. The CDR3 totals 16 residues. CDR3 sequence: CASSSTSGPGANVLTF. Full variable domain (rest looked up from reference TRBV5-1 and TRBJ2-6): KAGVTQTPRYLIKTRGQQVTLSCSPISGHRSVSWYQQTPGQGLQFLFEYFSETQRNKGNFPGRFSGRQFSNSRSEMNVSTLELGDSALYLCASSSTSGPGANVLTFGAGSRLTVL.

The CDR3 protein is CASSSPGLAGVLSTDTQYF. This chain links TRBV5-1 with TRBJ2-3; there is no DNA to check the TCRdb D call of TRBD2. Germline lookup yields CDR1 SGHRS and CDR2 YFSETQ. This CDR3 contains 19 residues.

The chain uses TRBV6-5 and TRBJ2-3. This CDR3 contains 13 residues. In germline, CDR1 is MNHEY, CDR2 SVGAGI. This CDR3 is CAIRTGSTDTQYF.

V gene TRBV19 combines with J gene TRBJ2-6. The CDR3 runs to 13 residues. The V gene's germline CDR1 is LNHDA and CDR2 SQIVND (reference sequence). Here the CDR3 reads CASSDSGANVLTF.

Measured by frequency, this clonotype is medium-sized. The V and J genes are TRBV29-1 and TRBJ1-6; TCRdb's D call, TRBD1, is unchecked because there is no DNA. Per germline, CDR1 SQVTM and CDR2 ANQGSEA. The CDR3 sequence is 14 residues long. Here the CDR3 reads CSVQQGDNNSPLHF. The full variable domain, completed using reference TRBV29-1 and TRBJ1-6, is SAVISQKPSRDICQRGTSLTIQCQVDSQVTMMFWYRQQPGQSLTLIATANQGSEATYESGFVIDKFPISRPNLTFSTLTVSNMSPEDSSIYLCSVQQGDNNSPLHFGNGTRLTVT.

The J gene is TRBJ2-1, the V gene TRBV6-1; lacking DNA, the TRBD2 call made by TCRdb goes unchecked. This CDR3 contains 15 residues. CDR1 is MNHNS, CDR2 SASEGT, per germline. CDR3 sequence: CASSETAGLEPEQFF.

This chain joins TRBV5-1 and TRBJ1-1. In germline, CDR1 is SGHRS, CDR2 YFSETQ. There are 13 residues in the CDR3. The CDR3 region is CASSLDVNTEAFF. The complete variable domain, with remaining parts taken from reference TRBV5-1 and TRBJ1-1, reads KAGVTQTPRYLIKTRGQQVTLSCSPISGHRSVSWYQQTPGQGLQFLFEYFSETQRNKGNFPGRFSGRQFSNSRSEMNVSTLELGDSALYLCASSLDVNTEAFFGQGTRLTVV.

This rearrangement joins TRBV15 to TRBJ2-3; the TCRdb D gene call, TRBD1, has no DNA to confirm it. The CDR3 spans 14 residues. Germline lookup yields CDR1 LNHNV and CDR2 YYDKDF (reference sequence). CDR3: CATSRDRGADTQYF.

The chain employs TRBV13 and TRBJ2-7; TCRdb names TRBD1, which stays unverified in the absence of DNA. The CDR3 contains 15 residues. The V gene's germline CDR1 is PRHDT and CDR2 FYEKMQ (reference sequence). The chain's CDR3 is CASSYPGTGTYEQYF.

CDR3 in amino acids: CASGQITGNEQFF. The chain couples TRBV27 to TRBJ2-1. Germline CDR1 is MNHEY and CDR2 is SMNVEV (reference sequence). The CDR3 extends over 13 amino acids.

V gene TRBV19 combines with J gene TRBJ1-4; TCRdb outputs TRBD1, but without DNA this stays unchecked. Germline V gives CDR1 LNHDA, CDR2 SQIVND (reference sequence). This CDR3 is built from 15 residues. The CDR3 reads CASSMATGGYEKLFF.

This sequence joins TRBV30 and TRBJ2-3; TCRdb names TRBD1, which stays unverified in the absence of DNA. The germline V gene encodes CDR1 GTSNPN and CDR2 SVGIG (reference sequence). The CDR3 extends over 15 amino acids. The CDR3 spells CAWSVRGRGPDTQYF.

This clonotype is identified as medium-sized (0.01 to 0.1%) from frequency. The rearrangement uses TRBV19 and TRBJ2-7; TCRdb proposes TRBD1, but this gene call is untestable without DNA. Germline V gene sequence: CDR1 LNHDA, CDR2 SQIVND (reference sequence). This CDR3 region has 17 residues. CDR3: CASSILRGRGKDYEQYF.

The gene calls are TRBV15 and TRBJ2-3. In germline, CDR1 is LNHNV, CDR2 YYDKDF (reference sequence). The length of the CDR3 is 13 residues. CDR3 loop: CATTPDLSVAQYF.

This clonotype is called hyperexpanded based on its frequency. This sequence joins TRBV29-1 and TRBJ2-1; with no DNA, the TCRdb D assignment of TRBD1 cannot be verified. The CDR3 is made up of 18 amino acids. Germline CDR1 reads SQVTM; CDR2 reads ANQGSEA. This CDR3 is CSVEGGQGVSSSYNEQFF.

This clonotype is medium-sized by frequency. This chain connects TRBV29-1 to TRBJ1-5; TCRdb selects TRBD1, and the lack of DNA leaves this call unchecked. This CDR3 region has 16 residues. Germline values: CDR1 SQVTM, CDR2 ANQGSEA. The CDR3 spells CSVSPGGTGGSQPQHF.

The chain recombines TRBV15 with TRBJ2-3. Germline loops: CDR1 LNHNV, CDR2 YYDKDF (reference sequence). The CDR3 totals 13 residues. CDR3 protein: CATSHLLGDTQYF. The whole variable domain, filled in from reference TRBV15 and TRBJ2-3, reads DAMVIQNPRYQVTQFGKPVTLSCSQTLNHNVMYWYQQKSSQAPKLLFHYYDKDFNNEADTPDNFQSRRPNTSFCFLDIRSPGLGDTAMYLCATSHLLGDTQYFGPGTRLTVL.

This clonotype is labeled large based on frequency. This chain joins TRBV29-1 and TRBJ2-2; TCRdb lists TRBD1, though no DNA is available to test this call. Germline lookup yields CDR1 SQVTM and CDR2 ANQGSEA. The CDR3 loop spans 12 amino acids. CDR3: CSVQGNTGELFF.

The rearrangement uses TRBV6-6 and TRBJ2-3. CDR1 and CDR2 (germline): MNHNY, SVGAGI (reference sequence). This CDR3 spans 18 amino acids. The CDR3 sequence is CASSYDFGRATSTDTQYF.

The V gene is TRBV10-3, the J gene TRBJ2-5; TCRdb's D call, TRBD2, is unchecked because there is no DNA. The CDR3 has 12 residues. Germline CDR1 ENHRY, CDR2 SYGVKD. This CDR3 reads CASGGIQETQYF.

The V call is TRBV19, the J call TRBJ2-1; no DNA is available, so the TRBD2 call from TCRdb remains unchecked. The germline V gene has CDR1 LNHDA and CDR2 SQIVND (reference sequence). The CDR3 has 15 amino acids. CDR3 sequence: CASTPSRQPYNEQFF. The entire variable domain, with the rest obtained from reference TRBV19 and TRBJ2-1, is as follows: DGGITQSPKYLFRKEGQNVTLSCEQNLNHDAMYWYRQDPGQGLRLIYYSQIVNDFQKGDIAEGYSVSREKKESFPLTVTSAQKNPTAFYLCASTPSRQPYNEQFFGPGTRLTVL.

This chain uses TRBV29-1 with TRBJ1-4. Germline V gene data show CDR1 as SQVTM and CDR2 as ANQGSEA. The CDR3 extends over 12 amino acids. This CDR3 reads CSGGGNNEKLFF. The whole variable domain, filled in from reference TRBV29-1 and TRBJ1-4, reads SAVISQKPSRDICQRGTSLTIQCQVDSQVTMMFWYRQQPGQSLTLIATANQGSEATYESGFVIDKFPISRPNLTFSTLTVSNMSPEDSSIYLCSGGGNNEKLFFGSGTQLSVL.

Measured by frequency, this clonotype is medium-sized. The chain has TRBV24-1 and TRBJ2-5; TCRdb names TRBD1, which stays unverified in the absence of DNA. Germline V gene sequence: CDR1 KGHDR, CDR2 SFDVKD. The CDR3 extends over 15 amino acids. The CDR3: CATSEGMGPQETQYF.